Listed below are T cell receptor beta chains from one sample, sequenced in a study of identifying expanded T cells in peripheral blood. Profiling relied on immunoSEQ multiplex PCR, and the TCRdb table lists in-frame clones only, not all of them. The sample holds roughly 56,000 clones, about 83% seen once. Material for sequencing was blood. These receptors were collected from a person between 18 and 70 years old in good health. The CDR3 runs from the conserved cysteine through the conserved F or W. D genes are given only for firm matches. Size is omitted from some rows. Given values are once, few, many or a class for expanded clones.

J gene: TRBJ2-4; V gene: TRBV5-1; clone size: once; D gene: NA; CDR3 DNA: TGCGCCAGCAGCTTGGAAGGGGCCCCCAAAGTTCAGTACTTC; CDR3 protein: CASSLEGAPKVQYF
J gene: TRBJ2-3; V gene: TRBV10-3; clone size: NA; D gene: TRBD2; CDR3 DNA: TGTGCCATCAGCGGAAGCGGGAGTAGCACAGATACGCAGTATTTT; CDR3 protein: CAISGSGSSTDTQYF
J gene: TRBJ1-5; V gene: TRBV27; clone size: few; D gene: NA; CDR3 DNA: TGTGCCAGCAGTTTAGAGGAGGGTCAGCCCCAGCATTTT; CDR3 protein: CASSLEEGQPQHF
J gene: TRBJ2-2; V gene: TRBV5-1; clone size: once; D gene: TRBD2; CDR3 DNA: TGCGCCAGCGAGCGGGGCGGGGAGCTGTTTTTT; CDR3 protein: CASERGGELFF
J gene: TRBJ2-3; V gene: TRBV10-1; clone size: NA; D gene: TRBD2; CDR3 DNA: TGCGCCAGCAGTCGAAGCGGGAGGGCCTCAGATACGCAGTATTTT; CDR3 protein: CASSRSGRASDTQYF
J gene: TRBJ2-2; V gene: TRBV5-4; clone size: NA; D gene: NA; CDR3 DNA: TGTGCCAGCAGCTTGGTGAGGGGGACAAACACCGGGGAGCTGTTTTTT; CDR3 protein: CASSLVRGTNTGELFF
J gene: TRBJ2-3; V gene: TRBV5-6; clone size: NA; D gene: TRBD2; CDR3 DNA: TGTGCCAGCAGCTTGGAAGTACTAGCGGGGGTCACAGATACGCAGTATTTT; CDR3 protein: CASSLEVLAGVTDTQYF
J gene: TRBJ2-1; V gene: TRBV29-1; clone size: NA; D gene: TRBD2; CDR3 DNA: TGCAGCGTTGAGGGTTTAGTGCGCGGACTAGCGGGGGGCTCCCCCACCCATAGATACAATGAGCAGTTCTTC; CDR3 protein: CSVEGLVRGLAGGSPTHRYNEQFF
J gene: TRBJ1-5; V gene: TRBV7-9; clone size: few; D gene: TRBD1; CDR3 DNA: TGTGCCAGCAGCGAGAACTCCGGGACAGGCGCCAATCAGCCCCAGCATTTT; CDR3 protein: CASSENSGTGANQPQHF
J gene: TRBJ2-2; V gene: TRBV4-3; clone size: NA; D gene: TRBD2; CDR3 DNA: TGCGCCAGCAGCCAAGTTGACTTAGCGGGAGGGGGCACCGGGGAGCTGTTTTTT; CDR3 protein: CASSQVDLAGGGTGELFF
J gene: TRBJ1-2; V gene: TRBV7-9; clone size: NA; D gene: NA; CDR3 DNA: TGTGCCAGCAGCCCTAGTAAGGGGTATGGCTACACCTTC; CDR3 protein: CASSPSKGYGYTF
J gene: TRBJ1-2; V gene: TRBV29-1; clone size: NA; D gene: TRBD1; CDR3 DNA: TGCAGCGTTGAAGATCGAGCAGGGGGGGGCTACACCTTC; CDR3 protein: CSVEDRAGGGYTF
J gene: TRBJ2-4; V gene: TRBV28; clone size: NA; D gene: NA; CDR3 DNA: TGTGCCAGCAGTCCCAAAAACATTCAGTACTTC; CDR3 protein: CASSPKNIQYF
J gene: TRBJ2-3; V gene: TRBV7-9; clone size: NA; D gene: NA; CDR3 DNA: TGTGCCAGCAGCTTAATTAGGGGGATTACGAGCACAGATACGCAGTATTTT; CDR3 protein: CASSLIRGITSTDTQYF
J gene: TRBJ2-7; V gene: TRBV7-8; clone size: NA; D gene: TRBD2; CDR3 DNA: TGTGCCAGCAGCTTAGCGCCGGGACTAGCGGGAGACTCCTACGAGCAGTACTTC; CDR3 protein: CASSLAPGLAGDSYEQYF
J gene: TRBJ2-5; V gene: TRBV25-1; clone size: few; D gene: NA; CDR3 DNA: TGTGCCAGCAGTGACGGAAATATCCGGAGGACGGAGACCCAGTACTTC; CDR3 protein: CASSDGNIRRTETQYF
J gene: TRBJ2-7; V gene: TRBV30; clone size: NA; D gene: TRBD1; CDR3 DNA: TGTGCCTGGAGTGGGGTGTTCGGGACAGCTTACGAGCAGTACTTC; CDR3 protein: CAWSGVFGTAYEQYF
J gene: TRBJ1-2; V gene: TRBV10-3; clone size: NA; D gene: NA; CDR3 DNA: TGTGCCATCAGTACAGGGAGCAACTATGGCTACACCTTC; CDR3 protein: CAISTGSNYGYTF
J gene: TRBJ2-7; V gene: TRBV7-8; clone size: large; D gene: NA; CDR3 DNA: TGTGCCAGCAGCCACAGGTCCTACGAGCAGTACTTC; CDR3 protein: CASSHRSYEQYF
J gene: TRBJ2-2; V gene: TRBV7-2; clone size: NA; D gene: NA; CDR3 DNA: TGTGCCAGCAGCTTGGACATGACCGGGGAGCTGTTTTTT; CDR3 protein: CASSLDMTGELFF
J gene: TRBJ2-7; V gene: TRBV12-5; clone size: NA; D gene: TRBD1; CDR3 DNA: TGTGCTAGTGGTTTGTCTGACAGGGAAATTTACGAGCAGTACTTC; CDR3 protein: CASGLSDREIYEQYF
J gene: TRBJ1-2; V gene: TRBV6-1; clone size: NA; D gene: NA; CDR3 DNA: TGTGCCGGATCTATCAGGGACGCCTATGGCTACACCTTC; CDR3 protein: CAGSIRDAYGYTF
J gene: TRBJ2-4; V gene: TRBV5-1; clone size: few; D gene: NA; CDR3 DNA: TGCGCCAGCAGCTTGGGTCGGCAGGGGATCGCCAAAAACATTCAGTACTTC; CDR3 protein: CASSLGRQGIAKNIQYF
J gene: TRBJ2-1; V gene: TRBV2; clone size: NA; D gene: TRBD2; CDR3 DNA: TGTGCCAGCAGGCCGACTAGCGGGAGCCGCAATGAGCAGTTCTTC; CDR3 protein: CASRPTSGSRNEQFF
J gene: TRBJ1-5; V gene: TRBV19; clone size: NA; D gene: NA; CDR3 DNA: TGTGCCAGTAGTGGGTGGGCCCAGGGCGATCAGCCCCAGCATTTT; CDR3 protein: CASSGWAQGDQPQHF
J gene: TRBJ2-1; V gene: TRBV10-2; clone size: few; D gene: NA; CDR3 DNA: TGCGCCAGCCGCCACCTCAATGAGCAGTTCTTC; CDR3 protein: CASRHLNEQFF
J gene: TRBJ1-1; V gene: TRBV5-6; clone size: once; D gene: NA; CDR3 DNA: TGTGCCAGCAGCTTGGAGGTAGGGAACACTGAAGCTTTCTTT; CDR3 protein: CASSLEVGNTEAFF
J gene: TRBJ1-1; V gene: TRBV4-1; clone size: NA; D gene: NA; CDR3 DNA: TGCGCCAGCAGCCAAGATTTGAGGAACACTGAAGCTTTCTTT; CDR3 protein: CASSQDLRNTEAFF
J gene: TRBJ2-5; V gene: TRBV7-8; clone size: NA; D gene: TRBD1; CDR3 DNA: TGTGCCAGCAGCATGGGACAGGCTGCTAGAGAGACCCAGTACTTC; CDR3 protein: CASSMGQAARETQYF
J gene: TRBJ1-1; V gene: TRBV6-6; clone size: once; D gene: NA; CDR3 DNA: TGTGCCAGCAGTTTTGTCAGGGGAAGCACTGAAGCTTTCTTT; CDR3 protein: CASSFVRGSTEAFF
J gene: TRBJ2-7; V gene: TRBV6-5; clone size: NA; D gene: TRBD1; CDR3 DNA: TGTGCCAGCAGTGGACAGGGAGCCTCCTACGAGCAGTACTTC; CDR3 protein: CASSGQGASYEQYF
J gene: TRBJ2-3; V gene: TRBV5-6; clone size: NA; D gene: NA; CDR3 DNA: TGTGCCAGCAGCTTGTTAGGACAGTCCACAGATACGCAGTATTTT; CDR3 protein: CASSLLGQSTDTQYF
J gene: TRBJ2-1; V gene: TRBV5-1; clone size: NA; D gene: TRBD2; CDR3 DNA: TGCGCCAGCAGCCCATACGGACTAGCGGGAGCGGGGGGGAATGAGCAGTTCTTC; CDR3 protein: CASSPYGLAGAGGNEQFF
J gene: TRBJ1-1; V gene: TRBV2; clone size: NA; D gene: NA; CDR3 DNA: TGTGCCAGCAGTCCCAGGGGTATGGGCGACACTGAAGCTTTCTTT; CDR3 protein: CASSPRGMGDTEAFF
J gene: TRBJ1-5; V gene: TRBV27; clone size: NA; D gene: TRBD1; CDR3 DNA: TGTGCCAGCAGTTTAGAGACAGGGCATAGCAATCAGCCCCAGCATTTT; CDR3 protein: CASSLETGHSNQPQHF
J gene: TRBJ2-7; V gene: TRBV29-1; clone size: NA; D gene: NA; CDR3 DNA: TGCAGCGTTGAAGGGCAGGGAGGATGGGACGAGCAGTACTTC; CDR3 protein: CSVEGQGGWDEQYF
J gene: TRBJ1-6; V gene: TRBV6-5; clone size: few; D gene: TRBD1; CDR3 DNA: TGTGCCAGCAGTCGGACAGGGGATAATTCACCCCTCCACTTT; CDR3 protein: CASSRTGDNSPLHF
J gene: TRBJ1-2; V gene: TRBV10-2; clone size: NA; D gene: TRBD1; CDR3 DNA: TGCGCCAGCAGTTCTCGACAGGGGACTAACTATGGCTACACCTTC; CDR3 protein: CASSSRQGTNYGYTF
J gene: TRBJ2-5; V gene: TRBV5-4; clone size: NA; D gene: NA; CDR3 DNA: TGTGCCAGCAGCTTGGACTTCCACCAAGAGACCCAGTACTTC; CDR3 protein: CASSLDFHQETQYF
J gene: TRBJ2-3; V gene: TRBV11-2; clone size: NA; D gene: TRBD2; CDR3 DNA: TGTGCCAGCAGCGCAACGACTAGCGGAGAACTCACAGATACGCAGTATTTT; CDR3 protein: CASSATTSGELTDTQYF
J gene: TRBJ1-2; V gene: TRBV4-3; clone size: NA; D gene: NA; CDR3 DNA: TGCGCCAGCAGCCAAGAAGTAAGGGGTAACGATGGCTACACCTTC; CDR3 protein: CASSQEVRGNDGYTF
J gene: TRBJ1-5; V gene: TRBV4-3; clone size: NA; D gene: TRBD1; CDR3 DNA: TGCGCCAGCAGCCAAGATTTGGAGGGGGCAAGCAATCAGCCCCAGCATTTT; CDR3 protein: CASSQDLEGASNQPQHF
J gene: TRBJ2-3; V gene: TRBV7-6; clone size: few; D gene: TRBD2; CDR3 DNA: TGTGCCAGCAGCTTGACTAGCGGGAGGTCCCCCACAGATACGCAGTATTTT; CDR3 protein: CASSLTSGRSPTDTQYF
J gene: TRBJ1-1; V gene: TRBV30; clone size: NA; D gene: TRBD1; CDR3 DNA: TGTGCCTGGACCCGGGACAGTTTGACTGAAGCTTTCTTT; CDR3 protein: CAWTRDSLTEAFF
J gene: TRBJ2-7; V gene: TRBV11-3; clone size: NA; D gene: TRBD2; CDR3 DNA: TGTGCCAGCAGCCTTAGCGGGGCGACTAGCGAGAATAACCCTCACTTC; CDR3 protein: CASSLSGATSENNPHF
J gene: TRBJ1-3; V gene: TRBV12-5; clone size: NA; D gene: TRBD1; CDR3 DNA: TGTGCTAGTGGTTTGCCTAACCCCAGACAGGGTCATACACCATCAAATGGAAACACCATATATTTT; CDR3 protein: CASGLPNPRQGHTPSNGNTIYF
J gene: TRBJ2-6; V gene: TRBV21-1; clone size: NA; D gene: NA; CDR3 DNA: TGTGCCAGCAGCTCCCTTTGGGGGGCCAACGTCCTGACTTTC; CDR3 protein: CASSSLWGANVLTF
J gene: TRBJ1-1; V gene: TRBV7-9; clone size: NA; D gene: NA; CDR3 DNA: TGTGCCAGCAGCTTTCCCAGACTTGAAGCTTTCTTT; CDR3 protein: CASSFPRLEAFF
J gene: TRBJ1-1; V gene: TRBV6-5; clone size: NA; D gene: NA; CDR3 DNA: TGTGCCAGCAGTTACGTATCAGGGGCTGTTGAAGCTTTCTTT; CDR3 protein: CASSYVSGAVEAFF
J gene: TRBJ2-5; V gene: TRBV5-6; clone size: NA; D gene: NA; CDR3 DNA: TGTGCCAGCAGCTTGTTAGATTTCCAAGAGACCCAGTACTTC; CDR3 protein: CASSLLDFQETQYF
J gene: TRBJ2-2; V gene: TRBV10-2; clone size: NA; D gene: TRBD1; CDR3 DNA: TGCGCCAGCACCGGGACAGGGGGGACCGGGGAGCTGTTTTTT; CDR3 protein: CASTGTGGTGELFF
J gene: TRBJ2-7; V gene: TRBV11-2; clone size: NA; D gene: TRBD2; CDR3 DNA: TGTGCCAGCAGCACGGGCGGGGGTAGCACCTACGAGCAGTACTTC; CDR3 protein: CASSTGGGSTYEQYF
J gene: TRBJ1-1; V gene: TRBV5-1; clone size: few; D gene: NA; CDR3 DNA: TGCGCCAGCAGCTTGGGAGCAGTGACGAACACTGAAGCTTTCTTT; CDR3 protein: CASSLGAVTNTEAFF